These 32 T cell receptor beta chains originate from one sample sequenced in a study of shared clonotypes between healthy human individuals. Profiling relied on immunoSEQ multiplex PCR, and the TCRdb table lists in-frame clones only, not all of them. Of hundreds of thousands of clones listed, around 96% are singletons. Naive CD8 cells lacked CD45RO, underwent positive selection for CCR7 and left out terminally differentiated effector memory CD45RA+ cells. Sequencing was carried out using naive CD8+ T cells sorted from blood. All receptors derive from a woman in her twenties or thirties in good health.

This clone came up a few times. The chain couples TRBV27 to TRBJ2-3; 12 bases are shared with TRBD2. Germline CDR1 reads MNHEY; CDR2 reads SMNVEV (reference sequence). Trimming cost V 3 bases and J 4 bases; bases outside gene matches: 2. This CDR3 has 15 amino acids. CDR3 protein: CASSLASGRADTQYF. In DNA form, the CDR3 reads TGTGCCAGCAGTTTGGCTAGCGGGAGGGCAGATACGCAGTATTTT.

V and J are TRBV4-2 and TRBJ2-1, with TRBD2 matching 8 bases. The CDR3 loop spans 15 amino acids. Germline values: CDR1 LGHNA, CDR2 YNFKEQ. J lost 8 bases, V lost 6 bases, and 12 bases had no gene match. Written as DNA, the CDR3 is TGTGCCAGCAGAGCTACTAGCGGTCTCCCCGATGAGCAGTTCTTC. Encoded protein: CASRATSGLPDEQFF.

The chain employs TRBV5-6 and TRBJ2-7; possible D gene TRBD1, 6 bases. Between the trimmed V and J ends, which lost 3 bases and 6 bases, there was a span of 7 bases. The CDR3 has 11 residues. Germline V gives CDR1 SGHDT, CDR2 YYEEEE. CDR3 sequence (DNA): TGTGCCAGCAGCTACAGGGCCGAGCAGTACTTC. This codes for CASSYRAEQYF.

The chain couples TRBV19 to TRBJ1-1, with 7 positions matching TRBD1. This CDR3 has 14 amino acids. V lost 5 bases, J lost 1 base, and 4 bases stayed unmatched. Germline assignment: CDR1 LNHDA and CDR2 SQIVND (reference sequence). The CDR3 sequence is CASSARDRNTEAFF. CDR3 nucleotides: TGTGCCAGTAGTGCCCGGGACAGGAACACTGAAGCTTTCTTT.

V gene TRBV30 combines with J gene TRBJ1-6, with TRBD1 matching 7 bases. The germline gives CDR1 GTSNPN, CDR2 SVGIG (reference sequence). The CDR3 length is 17 residues. The V gene end was trimmed by 3 bases and the J gene end by 9 bases; junction bases not matched to a gene: 17. CDR3 sequence: CAWRGVVGRQGSSPLHF. CDR3 DNA sequence: TGTGCCTGGAGAGGCGTAGTCGGGAGACAGGGTAGTTCACCCCTCCACTTT.

V and J are TRBV6-1 and TRBJ1-5; tentative D call: TRBD1 (5 bases). V lost 5 bases and J 5 bases, leaving 13 bases between the germline ends. CDR1 is MNHNS and CDR2 is SASEGT in the germline V gene. The CDR3 loop spans 14 amino acids. The DNA for the CDR3 is TGTGCCAGCAGTACGAGGACATCATATCAGCCCCAGCATTTT. It translates to CASSTRTSYQPQHF.

The V and J genes are TRBV25-1 and TRBJ1-1; unclear D gene. The CDR3 extends over 14 amino acids. CDR1 and CDR2 (germline): MGHDK, SYGVNS. V lost 0 bases and J 8 bases, leaving 13 bases between the germline ends. CDR3 nucleotide sequence: TGTGCCAGCAGTGAATATAATGAGGTCGGGGAAGCTTTCTTT. Amino acid sequence: CASSEYNEVGEAFF.

V gene TRBV28 combines with J gene TRBJ2-5; 7 nucleotides agree with TRBD1. V lost 8 bases, J lost 3 bases, and 12 bases stayed unmatched. Per germline, CDR1 MDHEN and CDR2 SYDVKM. The CDR3 spans 15 residues. The CDR3 here is CASDTPTGMEETQYF. CDR3 DNA sequence: TGTGCCAGCGATACCCCGACAGGGATGGAAGAGACCCAGTACTTC.

Worth noting for this clone: Other DNA sequences within the sample encode an identical CDR3. The chain carries TRBV5-6 and TRBJ2-7; D is undetermined. The V gene's germline CDR1 is SGHDT and CDR2 YYEEEE. Trimming left V 4 bases short and J 4 bases short, with 6 bases between. The CDR3 consists of 11 residues. This CDR3 reads CASSDSYEQYF. Here the CDR3 DNA reads TGTGCCAGCAGCGACTCTTACGAGCAGTACTTC.

The chain employs TRBV10-3 and TRBJ2-1; TRBD1 aligns across 10 bases. With 3 bases clipped from V and 4 bases from J, the junction kept 9 bases outside the gene matches. This CDR3 is 17 amino acids long. CDR1 and CDR2 (germline): ENHRY, SYGVKD. The CDR3 is CAISDVRRGQGYNEQFF. The CDR3 DNA follows: TGTGCCATCAGTGACGTCCGACGGGGACAGGGGTACAATGAGCAGTTCTTC.

The gene calls are TRBV10-1 and TRBJ2-2, with D hard to call. Germline CDR1 is WNHNN and CDR2 is SYGVQD (reference sequence). Trimming removed 9 bases at V and 2 bases at J, with 10 bases between. The CDR3 is 13 amino acids. The CDR3 sequence: CASLDRNTGELFF. DNA of the CDR3: TGCGCCAGTTTAGACCGAAACACCGGGGAGCTGTTTTTT.

This rearrangement joins TRBV19 to TRBJ2-2, with D perhaps matching TRBD1 (5 bases). Trimming cost V 7 bases and J 2 bases, with 17 bases left between them. This CDR3 contains 16 residues. Germline loops: CDR1 LNHDA, CDR2 SQIVND (reference sequence). CDR3 sequence: CASTPGRALNTGELFF. CDR3 nucleotides: TGTGCCAGTACCCCGGGCAGGGCCCTAAACACCGGGGAGCTGTTTTTT.

In the case of this clone: The sample holds other DNA sequences that translate to the same CDR3. The chain has TRBV27 and TRBJ2-1; no definite D call. Trimming removed 5 bases at V and 1 base at J, with 9 bases between. CDR3 size: 14 residues. Germline V gene lookup returns CDR1 MNHEY and CDR2 SMNVEV (reference sequence). CDR3 in DNA: TGTGCCAGCAGTCGAACTGGGTCCTACAATGAGCAGTTCTTC. Amino acid sequence: CASSRTGSYNEQFF.

The chain is built from TRBV14 and TRBJ2-3; D gene ambiguous. The CDR3 totals 16 residues. Trimming cost V 2 bases and J 2 bases, with 14 bases left between them. Germline V gene data show CDR1 as SGHDN and CDR2 as FVKESK. The CDR3 nucleotides read TGTGCCAGCAGCCAAAGGCTGGGTGTGGTCACAGATACGCAGTATTTT. This sequence encodes CASSQRLGVVTDTQYF.

As for this clone: Other DNA sequences within the sample encode an identical CDR3. CDR3 amino acids: CSVRDSYGYTF. CDR3 nucleotide sequence: TGCAGCGTAAGAGACAGCTATGGCTACACCTTC. The J gene is TRBJ1-2, the V gene TRBV29-1; maybe TRBD1 (5 bases). Germline V CDR1 and CDR2: SQVTM, ANQGSEA. The germline V and J ends were trimmed by 6 bases and 4 bases, with 9 bases remaining between them. The CDR3 has 11 amino acids. Full variable domain (outside the CDR3, taken from reference TRBV29-1 and TRBJ1-2): SAVISQKPSRDICQRGTSLTIQCQVDSQVTMMFWYRQQPGQSLTLIATANQGSEATYESGFVIDKFPISRPNLTFSTLTVSNMSPEDSSIYLCSVRDSYGYTFGSGTRLTVV.

The chain couples TRBV2 to TRBJ2-7; no firm D call. V lost 5 bases to trimming and J lost 0 bases, with 11 bases between them. The CDR3 runs to 14 residues. Germline assignment: CDR1 SNHLY and CDR2 FYNNEI. The CDR3: CASSSGRSSYEQYF. Written as DNA, the CDR3 is TGTGCCAGCAGTTCGGGTCGGAGCTCCTACGAGCAGTACTTC.

The chain couples TRBV4-2 to TRBJ2-3; D gene unclear. Trimming took off 8 bases at V and 5 bases at J, with 14 bases between the two ends. CDR1 is LGHNA, CDR2 YNFKEQ, per germline. There are 13 residues in the CDR3. CDR3 loop: CASLGFGEDTQYF. The CDR3 nucleotides read TGTGCCAGCCTCGGTTTTGGAGAAGATACGCAGTATTTT.

V gene TRBV7-2 combines with J gene TRBJ2-5; 13 positions agree with TRBD2. CDR1 SGHTA and CDR2 FQGNSA come from the germline V gene. V lost 3 bases, J lost 7 bases, and 11 bases stayed unmatched. This CDR3 has 17 residues. In nucleotides, the CDR3 is TGTGCCAGCAGCTTGGGGACTAGCGGGACCCTTTTGGGGACCCAGTACTTC. Translating gives CASSLGTSGTLLGTQYF.

This clone showed up just once. J is TRBJ2-3 and V is TRBV7-8; tentatively, D is TRBD2 (7 bases). V lost 5 bases and J lost 2, with 23 bases in between. Germline V lookup: CDR1 SGHVS, CDR2 FQNEAQ. The CDR3 spans 18 residues. CDR3 loop: CASSAPPGGGGYTDTQYF. For the CDR3, the DNA is TGTGCCAGCAGCGCCCCCCCGGGGGGCGGCGGGTACACAGATACGCAGTATTTT.

DNA for the CDR3: TGTGCCAGCAGTTCCCGTGGGGACAGGGAGTACTACGAGCAGTACTTC. Amino acids: CASSSRGDREYYEQYF. The chain has TRBV27 and TRBJ2-5; TRBD1 matches 9 bases. The J call is in doubt because the DNA end fits TRBJ2-7 better. Germline loops: CDR1 MNHEY, CDR2 SMNVEV (reference sequence). This CDR3 contains 16 residues.

The sample holds one count of this clone. The chain employs TRBV27 and TRBJ2-1, with TRBD1 matching over 9 bases. Germline CDR1 MNHEY, CDR2 SMNVEV (reference sequence). CDR3 length equals 16 residues. V lost 4 bases and J lost 8; bases outside the gene matches: 12. CDR3 coding DNA: TGTGCCAGCAGTTGGAGGTTACAGGGGGCTCCGGATGAGCAGTTCTTC. Translation: CASSWRLQGAPDEQFF.

J is TRBJ1-1 and V is TRBV6-5; D is uncertain. Trimming left V 8 bases short and J 3 bases short, with 4 bases between. This CDR3 has 10 residues. The germline gives CDR1 MNHEY, CDR2 SVGAGI. DNA for the CDR3: TGTGCCAGCGGGGACACTGAAGCTTTCTTT. It specifies CASGDTEAFF.

This chain connects TRBV28 to TRBJ2-7, with D maybe TRBD2 (6 bases). Looked up from germline, CDR1 is MDHEN and CDR2 is SYDVKM. Between the trimmed V and J ends, which lost 7 bases and 1 base, there was a span of 14 bases. The CDR3 sequence is 14 residues long. The CDR3: CASKPPGLSYEQYF. CDR3 sequence (DNA): TGTGCCAGCAAACCCCCGGGACTTTCCTACGAGCAGTACTTC. The variable domain in full, completed from reference TRBV28 and TRBJ2-7, reads DVKVTQSSRYLVKRTGEKVFLECVQDMDHENMFWYRQDPGLGLRLIYFSYDVKMKEKGDIPEGYSVSREKKERFSLILESASTNQTSMYLCASKPPGLSYEQYFGPGTRLTVT.

The chain carries TRBV7-2 and TRBJ2-7, with a tentative D call TRBD2 (6 bases). The germline V gene encodes CDR1 SGHTA and CDR2 FQGNSA. This CDR3 is 15 amino acids long. V lost 5 bases and J 3 bases, leaving 17 bases between the germline ends. CDR3 DNA sequence: TGTGCCAGCAGCCCCGGGGCATGGGGAGGCTACGAGCAGTACTTC. Its protein is CASSPGAWGGYEQYF.

A note on this clone: It is unclear where the CDR3 begins or ends on the DNA, so no DNA is shown, and the CDR3 is as TCRdb lists it. Here the CDR3 reads CASSVGPGTRIFF. V and J are TRBV9 and TRBJ2-1; TRBD2 is taken as the D call from the table, unchecked against the DNA. Germline assignment: CDR1 SGDLS and CDR2 YYNGEE. The CDR3 adds up to 13 amino acids, both ends counted.

The chain has TRBV4-2 and TRBJ2-5, with no clear D. Trimming left V 0 bases short and J 2 bases short, with 7 bases between. CDR3 length: 14 amino acids. Germline CDR1 is LGHNA and CDR2 is YNFKEQ. The CDR3 DNA reads TGTGCCAGCAGCCAAGATAACCAGCAAGAGACCCAGTACTTC. Its translation is CASSQDNQQETQYF.

V is TRBV28 and J is TRBJ2-7; 8 bases are a match to TRBD1. Germline CDR1 reads MDHEN; CDR2 reads SYDVKM. The CDR3 runs 14 residues. J gave up 6 bases and V 2 bases, and 6 bases lay outside the gene matches. CDR3 sequence reads: CASSLARGLPEQYF. The CDR3 DNA follows: TGTGCCAGCAGTTTAGCCAGGGGGCTTCCCGAGCAGTACTTC.

Comments on this clone: Other DNA sequences from this sample encode an identical CDR3 as well. The CDR3, as DNA: TGTGCCAGCAGTTTATTACAGGGGGATACGCAGTATTTT. Translated: CASSLLQGDTQYF. This chain connects TRBV27 to TRBJ2-3; TRBD1 aligns across 7 bases. J lost 6 bases, V lost 1 base, and 1 base had no gene match. CDR3 length equals 13 residues. Germline V gene lookup returns CDR1 MNHEY and CDR2 SMNVEV (reference sequence).

As to this clone: This same CDR3 is encoded by further DNA sequences in the sample. The DNA for the CDR3 is TGTGCCAGCAGCCAAGGCACAGGGGGCTACGAGCAGTACTTC. It translates to CASSQGTGGYEQYF. The genes are TRBV14 and TRBJ2-7, with 8 bases that match TRBD1. The CDR3 covers 14 residues. Trimming removed 1 base from V and 3 bases from J; junction bases left unmatched: 2. Germline V gene data show CDR1 as SGHDN and CDR2 as FVKESK.

The chain links TRBV2 to TRBJ2-7; 7 positions match TRBD2. CDR3 length: 15 amino acids. J gave up 2 bases and V 4 bases, and 8 bases lay outside the gene matches. Germline CDR1 reads SNHLY; CDR2 reads FYNNEI. The CDR3 sequence is CASSARGGPTYEQYF. The CDR3 DNA reads TGTGCCAGCAGTGCAAGGGGAGGGCCCACCTACGAGCAGTACTTC.

V and J are TRBV10-3 and TRBJ1-4; D is undetermined. Germline V gene data show CDR1 as ENHRY and CDR2 as SYGVKD. Between the trimmed V and J ends, which lost 3 bases and 0 bases, there was a span of 8 bases. CDR3 length: 15 residues. The CDR3 loop reads CAISDATATNEKLFF. In DNA, the CDR3 is TGTGCCATCAGTGACGCAACAGCAACTAATGAAAAACTGTTTTTT.

The genes are TRBV28 and TRBJ1-5; 7 bases map to TRBD1. The CDR3 sequence is 16 residues long. The germline gives CDR1 MDHEN, CDR2 SYDVKM. With 5 bases clipped from V and 0 bases from J, the junction kept 7 bases outside the gene matches. CDR3 sequence: CASSLRTGYSNQPQHF. CDR3 in DNA: TGTGCCAGCAGTCTAAGGACAGGATATAGCAATCAGCCCCAGCATTTT. Full variable domain (remainder filled in from reference TRBV28 and TRBJ1-5): DVKVTQSSRYLVKRTGEKVFLECVQDMDHENMFWYRQDPGLGLRLIYFSYDVKMKEKGDIPEGYSVSREKKERFSLILESASTNQTSMYLCASSLRTGYSNQPQHFGDGTRLSIL.